Below are 4 T cell receptor beta chains sequenced from a single sample in a study of shared clonotypes between healthy human individuals. Measured with immunoSEQ multiplex PCR; TCRdb has only the in-frame clones, and not every one. The sample lists 740,000 or so clones, about 80% occurring once. The specimen was memory CD4+ T cells sorted from blood. Subset indicated: CD45RA-negative fraction. The receptors here all came from a woman in her 30s in good health.

About this clone: This specimen includes other DNA sequences encoding the same CDR3. The V call is TRBV6-4, the J call TRBJ1-2; no clear D gene. V gave up 0 bases and J gave up 0 bases, with 8 bases separating them. This CDR3 is built from 15 residues. CDR1 and CDR2 (germline): MRHNA, SNTAGT. The CDR3 sequence: CASSDSPAANYGYTF. The CDR3 nucleotides read TGTGCCAGCAGTGACTCCCCCGCTGCTAACTATGGCTACACCTTC.

The J gene is TRBJ2-7, the V gene TRBV7-2; no clear D. CDR3 length: 13 amino acids. CDR1 and CDR2 (germline): SGHTA, FQGNSA. V gave up 6 bases and J gave up 5 bases, with 14 bases separating them. The CDR3 DNA sequence: TGTGCCAGCAGTACAGAGGTCGGTAACGAGCAGTACTTC. As protein: CASSTEVGNEQYF.

The CDR3 spells CASSLGHPGSTDTQYF. As DNA, the CDR3 is TGTGCCAGCAGCTTGGGTCATCCTGGGAGCACAGATACGCAGTATTTT. The rearrangement joins TRBV5-4 to TRBJ2-3; D call uncertain. Trimming removed 0 bases at V and 0 bases at J, with 11 bases between. The length of the CDR3 is 16 residues. The germline V gene has CDR1 SGHNT and CDR2 YYREEE (reference sequence).

The V call is TRBV5-1, the J call TRBJ2-1, with a weak D call TRBD2 (5 bases). The CDR3 is 16 amino acids. The germline V and J ends were trimmed by 0 bases and 9 bases, with 19 bases remaining between them. Germline V gene lookup returns CDR1 SGHRS and CDR2 YFSETQ. CDR3 bases: TGCGCCAGCAGCTTGGGCGATATCCCGGGATGGTCTGAGCAGTTCTTC. This translates into CASSLGDIPGWSEQFF. Looking up the rest from reference TRBV5-1 and TRBJ2-1 gives the full variable domain: KAGVTQTPRYLIKTRGQQVTLSCSPISGHRSVSWYQQTPGQGLQFLFEYFSETQRNKGNFPGRFSGRQFSNSRSEMNVSTLELGDSALYLCASSLGDIPGWSEQFFGPGTRLTVL.